The rows below give T cell receptor beta chains drawn from one sample of a study of spatial heterogeneity in lung cancer. MiXCR, run by TCRdb on the 5' RACE reads, gives a single entry per CDR3 protein. The profile shows around 89,000 distinct CDR3 sequences, approximately 12% of them singletons. The sample consisted of PBMCs, taken at surgery. All receptors come from a male donor with early-stage non-small cell lung cancer. Each CDR3 is given with its conserved first and last residue. D genes are given only for firm matches.

V gene: TRBV20-1; D gene: NA; J gene: TRBJ1-1; CDR3 protein: CSVLTVNTEAFF
V gene: TRBV20-1; D gene: NA; J gene: TRBJ1-1; CDR3 protein: CSASRAALNTEAFF
V gene: TRBV19; D gene: NA; J gene: TRBJ1-6; CDR3 protein: CASSTVDNSPLHF
V gene: TRBV6-5; D gene: NA; J gene: TRBJ1-1; CDR3 protein: CASSYRTKFNTEAFF
V gene: TRBV10-3; D gene: TRBD1; J gene: TRBJ1-1; CDR3 protein: CAINQGDTEAFF
V gene: TRBV6-2/TRBV6-3; D gene: NA; J gene: TRBJ2-6; CDR3 protein: CASIDRSGANVLTF
V gene: TRBV27; D gene: TRBD1; J gene: TRBJ2-7; CDR3 protein: CASTPDRAAYEQYF
V gene: TRBV29-1; D gene: NA; J gene: TRBJ2-7; CDR3 protein: CSVGSPNNYEQYF
V gene: TRBV7-2; D gene: NA; J gene: TRBJ1-5; CDR3 protein: CASSLQGPQPQHF
V gene: TRBV6-6; D gene: NA; J gene: TRBJ2-7; CDR3 protein: CASSPIRDNSYEQYF
V gene: TRBV28; D gene: NA; J gene: TRBJ1-5; CDR3 protein: CASTPGGGQPQHF
V gene: TRBV7-6; D gene: NA; J gene: TRBJ2-7; CDR3 protein: CASSRTPPGSRGYEQYF
V gene: TRBV30; D gene: NA; J gene: TRBJ2-7; CDR3 protein: CAWSFQRVLTYEQYF
V gene: TRBV7-2; D gene: TRBD1; J gene: TRBJ2-7; CDR3 protein: CASSRQGAYEQYF
V gene: TRBV5-1; D gene: NA; J gene: TRBJ1-5; CDR3 protein: CASSLESLNQPQHF
V gene: TRBV7-2; D gene: NA; J gene: TRBJ2-3; CDR3 protein: CASSLEGVADTQYF
V gene: TRBV27; D gene: NA; J gene: TRBJ2-1; CDR3 protein: CATSGLRSYNEQFF
V gene: TRBV28; D gene: NA; J gene: TRBJ1-4; CDR3 protein: CASRPEGRGEKLFF
V gene: TRBV27; D gene: NA; J gene: TRBJ2-3; CDR3 protein: CASSFEGSTDTQYF
V gene: TRBV28; D gene: TRBD1; J gene: TRBJ2-6; CDR3 protein: CASSTGTGNSGANVLTF
V gene: TRBV6-1; D gene: NA; J gene: TRBJ1-4; CDR3 protein: CASRFGGEKLFF
V gene: TRBV24-1; D gene: TRBD1; J gene: TRBJ2-7; CDR3 protein: CATSDGTGGNYEQYF
V gene: TRBV28; D gene: NA; J gene: TRBJ1-5; CDR3 protein: CASSSDSNQPQHF
V gene: TRBV6-2/TRBV6-3; D gene: NA; J gene: TRBJ2-7; CDR3 protein: CASTSHTGGGYEQYF
V gene: TRBV7-9; D gene: NA; J gene: TRBJ2-1; CDR3 protein: CASSLMGTDNEQFF
V gene: TRBV6-4; D gene: NA; J gene: TRBJ2-1; CDR3 protein: CASSVGTSSEQFF
V gene: TRBV2; D gene: TRBD2; J gene: TRBJ2-1; CDR3 protein: CASSEGSGMTGEQFF
V gene: TRBV12-3/TRBV12-4; D gene: NA; J gene: TRBJ2-1; CDR3 protein: CASRLGPINEQFF
V gene: TRBV7-2; D gene: NA; J gene: TRBJ1-2; CDR3 protein: CASSLDSVGASYGYTF
V gene: TRBV20-1; D gene: NA; J gene: TRBJ2-7; CDR3 protein: CSARRERAPYEQYF
V gene: TRBV7-2; D gene: TRBD2; J gene: TRBJ2-1; CDR3 protein: CASSSKSGSWYNEQFF
V gene: TRBV6-6; D gene: TRBD2; J gene: TRBJ2-3; CDR3 protein: CASSYRGRASDTQYF
V gene: TRBV7-2; D gene: TRBD2; J gene: TRBJ2-5; CDR3 protein: CASSLMTSLETQYF
V gene: TRBV9; D gene: TRBD1; J gene: TRBJ1-4; CDR3 protein: CASSAGQLNEKLFF
V gene: TRBV5-1; D gene: NA; J gene: TRBJ2-7; CDR3 protein: CASSLEDRPGYEQYF
V gene: TRBV5-1; D gene: TRBD2; J gene: TRBJ2-5; CDR3 protein: CASSSWTSGSTMETQYF
V gene: TRBV7-9; D gene: NA; J gene: TRBJ1-1; CDR3 protein: CASSFSSAAEAFF
V gene: TRBV27; D gene: TRBD1; J gene: TRBJ2-3; CDR3 protein: CASCRDRATDTQYF
V gene: TRBV9; D gene: NA; J gene: TRBJ2-7; CDR3 protein: CASSVVGGGNNEQYF
V gene: TRBV6-6; D gene: NA; J gene: TRBJ1-1; CDR3 protein: CASSYWESENTEAFF
V gene: TRBV3-1; D gene: TRBD1; J gene: TRBJ2-7; CDR3 protein: CASSHTGQGNREQYF
V gene: TRBV5-1; D gene: NA; J gene: TRBJ2-7; CDR3 protein: CASSVRGQLYEQYF
V gene: TRBV7-2; D gene: NA; J gene: TRBJ2-1; CDR3 protein: CASSLVGDTSYNEQFF
V gene: TRBV27; D gene: NA; J gene: TRBJ2-5; CDR3 protein: CASSPRQSGETQYF
V gene: TRBV29-1; D gene: TRBD1; J gene: TRBJ2-7; CDR3 protein: CSVDRGQGINEQYF
V gene: TRBV10-2; D gene: NA; J gene: TRBJ1-5; CDR3 protein: CASSEWGTYQPQHF
V gene: TRBV7-9; D gene: TRBD2; J gene: TRBJ2-2; CDR3 protein: CACGTSDFRGTGELFF
V gene: TRBV7-9; D gene: NA; J gene: TRBJ2-5; CDR3 protein: CASSFHSNQETQYF
V gene: TRBV6-1; D gene: NA; J gene: TRBJ2-7; CDR3 protein: CASITTGMRQYF
V gene: TRBV7-2; D gene: NA; J gene: TRBJ2-3; CDR3 protein: CASSYGRGTVDTQYF